A selection of T cell receptor beta chains follows, all from one sample in a study of cytotoxic CD8 clonotypes in ibrutinib-treated CLL. Clones were read by immunoSEQ multiplex PCR, and TCRdb kept only the in-frame ones, dropping some. The sample records approximately 130,000 clones, around four fifths being singletons. The material sequenced was PBMCs, taken after 24 months of ibrutinib treatment. Receptor source: a human donor with chronic lymphocytic leukemia. Both conserved end residues are part of each CDR3. The D gene is left open where the match is weak. Size values are once, few and many counts, or a class for expanded clones, and some rows have none.

>NA|TRBD1|TRBV7-8|TRBJ2-7
CASSLAIGTGEDEQYF
TGTGCCAGCAGCTTAGCGATCGGGACAGGGGAGGACGAGCAGTACTTC
>NA|TRBD1|TRBV10-3|TRBJ1-1
CAISEGQGVANTEAFF
TGTGCCATCAGTGAGGGACAGGGCGTCGCGAACACTGAAGCTTTCTTT
>NA|NA|TRBV5-1|TRBJ2-4
CASSIDRPGDIQYF
TGCGCCAGCAGCATCGACAGACCAGGGGACATTCAGTACTTC
>NA|TRBD2|TRBV2|TRBJ2-5
CASSEEAGDGETQYF
TGTGCCAGCAGTGAAGAGGCGGGGGATGGGGAGACCCAGTACTTC
>NA|NA|TRBV11-2|TRBJ1-1
CASSLAGGPEAFF
TGTGCCAGCAGCTTAGCGGGGGGGCCTGAAGCTTTCTTT
>NA|NA|TRBV6-6|TRBJ1-1
CASTRQDPTEAFF
TGTGCCAGCACCCGACAGGATCCCACTGAAGCTTTCTTT
>NA|TRBD1|TRBV7-2|TRBJ1-1
CASSPRRGRAQNTEAFF
TGTGCCAGCAGCCCAAGAAGGGGGCGGGCACAGAACACTGAAGCTTTCTTT
>NA|NA|TRBV4-2|TRBJ1-4
CASSQEGRNEKLFF
TGTGCCAGCAGCCAGGAAGGGAGAAATGAAAAACTGTTTTTT
>NA|NA|TRBV5-1|TRBJ1-1
CASSLDRGVRAFF
TGCGCCAGCAGCTTGGATCGGGGAGTTAGGGCTTTCTTT
>NA|NA|TRBV6-5|TRBJ2-3
CASKPHGPSTDTQYF
TGTGCCAGCAAACCTCATGGGCCTAGCACAGATACGCAGTATTTT
>NA|NA|TRBV9|TRBJ1-2
CASSGATGPYGYTF
TGTGCCAGCAGCGGGGCCACAGGGCCCTATGGCTACACCTTC
>NA|TRBD2|TRBV19|TRBJ2-5
CASRRAGGPETQYF
TGTGCCAGTAGACGTGCGGGGGGGCCGGAGACCCAGTACTTC
>NA|TRBD2|TRBV9|TRBJ2-3
CASSPRTSGRDTQYF
TGTGCCAGCAGCCCCCGGACTAGCGGCCGTGATACGCAGTATTTT
>NA|NA|TRBV28|TRBJ1-2
CASSFSGRTGTLDFYGYTF
TGTGCCAGCAGTTTTTCGGGGAGAACCGGGACGTTGGACTTCTATGGCTACACCTTC
>once|NA|TRBV6-1|TRBJ1-2
CASRPTPAGSYGYTF
TGTGCCAGCAGACCGACGCCGGCAGGGAGCTATGGCTACACCTTC
>NA|TRBD1|TRBV7-9|TRBJ1-5
CASSGQGGPDNQPQHF
TGTGCCAGCAGCGGCCAGGGGGGACCCGACAATCAGCCCCAGCATTTT
>NA|TRBD1|TRBV10-3|TRBJ2-7
CAISESRDRVRYEQYF
TGTGCCATCAGTGAATCGAGGGACAGGGTGCGGTACGAGCAGTACTTC
>NA|NA|TRBV15|TRBJ1-4
CATSRDPGAVREKLFF
TGTGCCACCAGCAGAGATCCGGGGGCGGTTCGTGAAAAACTGTTTTTT
>NA|NA|TRBV2|TRBJ1-6
CASMGVGGVDSPLHF
TGTGCCAGCATGGGAGTTGGTGGGGTTGATTCACCCCTCCACTTT
>NA|TRBD1|TRBV9|TRBJ2-7
CASSRDSSYEQYF
TGTGCCAGCAGTCGGGACAGCTCCTACGAGCAGTACTTC
>NA|NA|TRBV29-1|TRBJ2-5
CSVVETGETQYF
TGCAGCGTTGTAGAAACAGGGGAGACCCAGTACTTC
>NA|NA|TRBV6-5|TRBJ1-1
CASSELLNTEAFF
TGTGCCAGCAGTGAATTGTTGAACACTGAAGCTTTCTTT
>NA|NA|TRBV10-3|TRBJ2-3
CAISTLGTDTQYF
TGTGCCATCAGTACCCTGGGTACAGATACGCAGTATTTT
>NA|TRBD2|TRBV9|TRBJ2-1
CASSPRLAESSYNEQFF
TGTGCCAGCAGCCCTCGACTAGCCGAAAGCTCCTACAATGAGCAGTTCTTC
>NA|TRBD1|TRBV7-3|TRBJ1-2
CASSSGTGSLNYGYTF
TGTGCCAGCAGCTCCGGGACAGGCTCTCTAAACTATGGCTACACCTTC
>NA|NA|TRBV6-5|TRBJ2-2
CASSYAPDEGGELFF
TGTGCCAGCAGTTACGCCCCGGACGAGGGCGGGGAGCTGTTTTTT
>NA|NA|TRBV5-4|TRBJ2-7
CASSQDGSGRVGF
TGTGCCAGCAGTCAGGACGGCTCAGGCCGAGTGGGCTTC
>NA|TRBD1|TRBV6-5|TRBJ2-5
CASSYAGQARETQYF
TGTGCCAGCAGTTACGCCGGACAGGCTCGAGAGACCCAGTACTTC
>NA|NA|TRBV6-6|TRBJ1-3
CASSYRGQLSGNTIYF
TGTGCCAGCAGTTACCGGGGACAACTCTCTGGAAACACCATATATTTT
>NA|NA|TRBV28|TRBJ1-6
CASSFSSPLHF
TGTGCCAGCAGTTTTTCGTCACCCCTCCACTTT
>NA|NA|TRBV18|TRBJ1-2
CASSPLRGRGYTF
TGTGCCAGCTCACCACTGAGGGGTCGGGGCTACACCTTC
>NA|TRBD1|TRBV27|TRBJ1-1
CASSLFGTGGHEAFF
TGTGCCAGCAGTTTATTCGGGACAGGGGGTCATGAAGCTTTCTTT